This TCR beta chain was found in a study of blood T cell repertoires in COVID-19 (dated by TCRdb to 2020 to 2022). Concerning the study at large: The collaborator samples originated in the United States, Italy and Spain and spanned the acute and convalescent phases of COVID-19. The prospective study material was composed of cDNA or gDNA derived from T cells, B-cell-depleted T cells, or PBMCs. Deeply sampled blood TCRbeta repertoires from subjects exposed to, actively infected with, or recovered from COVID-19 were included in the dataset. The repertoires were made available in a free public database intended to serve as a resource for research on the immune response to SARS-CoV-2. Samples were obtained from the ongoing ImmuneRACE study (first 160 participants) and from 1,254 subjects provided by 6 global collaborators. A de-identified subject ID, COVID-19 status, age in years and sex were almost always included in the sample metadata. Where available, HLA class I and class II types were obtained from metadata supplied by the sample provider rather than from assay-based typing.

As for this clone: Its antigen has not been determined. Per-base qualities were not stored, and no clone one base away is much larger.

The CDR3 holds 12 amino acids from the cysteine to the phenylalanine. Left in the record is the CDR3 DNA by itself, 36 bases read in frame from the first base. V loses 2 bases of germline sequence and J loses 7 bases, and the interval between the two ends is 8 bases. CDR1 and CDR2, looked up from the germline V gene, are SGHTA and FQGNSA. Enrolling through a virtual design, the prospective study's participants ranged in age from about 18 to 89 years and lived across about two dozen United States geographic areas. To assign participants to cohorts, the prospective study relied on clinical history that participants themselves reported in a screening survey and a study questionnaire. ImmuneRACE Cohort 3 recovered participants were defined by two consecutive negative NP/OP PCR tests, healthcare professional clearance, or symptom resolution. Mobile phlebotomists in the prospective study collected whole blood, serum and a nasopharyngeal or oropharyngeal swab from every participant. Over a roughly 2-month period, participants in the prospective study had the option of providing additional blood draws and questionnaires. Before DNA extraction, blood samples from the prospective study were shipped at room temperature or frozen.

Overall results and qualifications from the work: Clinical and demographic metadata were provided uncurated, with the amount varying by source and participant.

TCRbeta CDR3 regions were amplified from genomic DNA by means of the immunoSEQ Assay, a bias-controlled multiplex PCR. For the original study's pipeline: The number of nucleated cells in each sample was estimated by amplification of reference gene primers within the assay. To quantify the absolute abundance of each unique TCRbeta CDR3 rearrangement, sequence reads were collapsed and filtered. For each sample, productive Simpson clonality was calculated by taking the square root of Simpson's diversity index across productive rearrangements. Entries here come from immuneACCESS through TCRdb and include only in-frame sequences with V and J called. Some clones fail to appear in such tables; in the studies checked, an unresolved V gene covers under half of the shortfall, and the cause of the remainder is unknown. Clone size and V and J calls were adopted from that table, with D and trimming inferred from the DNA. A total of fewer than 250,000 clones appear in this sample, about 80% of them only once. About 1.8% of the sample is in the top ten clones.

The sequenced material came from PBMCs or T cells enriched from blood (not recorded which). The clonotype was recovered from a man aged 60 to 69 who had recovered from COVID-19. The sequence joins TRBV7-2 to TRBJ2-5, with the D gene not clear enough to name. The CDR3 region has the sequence CASSLNGGTQYF. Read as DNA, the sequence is TGTGCCAGCAGCTTAAACGGTGGGACCCAGTACTTC. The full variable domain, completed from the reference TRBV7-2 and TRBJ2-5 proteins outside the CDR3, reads GAGVSQSPSNKVTEKGKDVELRCDPISGHTALYWYRQSLGQGLEFLIYFQGNSAPDKSGLPSDRFSAERTGGSVSTLTIQRTQQEDSAVYLCASSLNGGTQYFGPGTRLLVL.